Following are 19 T cell receptor beta chains from one sample sequenced in a study of CD8 T cells in ankylosing spondylitis. One entry per CDR3 protein results from TCRdb running MiXCR on the 5' RACE reads. This table has approximately 340,000 distinct CDR3 sequences, 14% to 15% appearing once. The material sequenced was blood, either unsorted or a sorted T cell fraction (not recorded which). These receptors were collected from a male donor with ankylosing spondylitis or in good health (not recorded which).

V and J are TRBV6-4 and TRBJ2-3, with D unresolved. The CDR3 consists of 14 residues. From germline, CDR1 is MRHNA and CDR2 SNTAGT. V shed 3 bases and J shed 2 bases, with 9 bases lying between them. The chain's CDR3 is CASSEGSDTDTQYF. The DNA for the CDR3 is TGTGCCAGCAGTGAAGGGTCGGACACAGATACGCAGTATTTT.

The chain has TRBV5-1 and TRBJ2-7, with D perhaps matching TRBD1 (5 bases). Germline values: CDR1 SGHRS, CDR2 YFSETQ. V lost 2 bases and J lost 1, with 10 bases in between. This CDR3 comprises 14 residues. CDR3 sequence: CASSFSRQSYEQYF. The CDR3 nucleotides read TGCGCCAGCAGCTTCTCACGACAGTCCTACGAGCAGTACTTC.

The chain has TRBV12-3 or TRBV12-4 and TRBJ1-1; the D gene is possibly TRBD1 (5 bases). CDR3 length: 14 amino acids. With 2 bases removed from V and 1 base from J, the gap between germline ends came to 8 bases. The CDR3 DNA follows: TGTGCCAGCAGTTTAATAAGGGGGAACACTGAAGCTTTCTTT. Protein product: CASSLIRGNTEAFF.

This clonotype was found a few times. This chain joins TRBV28 and TRBJ2-5, with D tentatively TRBD2 (6 bases). The CDR3 is made up of 16 amino acids. Trimming cost V 4 bases and J 2 bases, with 17 bases left between them. CDR1 is MDHEN and CDR2 is SYDVKM in the germline V gene. CDR3 protein: CASSSPGTGLQETQYF. The DNA for the CDR3 is TGTGCCAGCAGTTCCCCCGGGACGGGACTTCAAGAGACCCAGTACTTC. The full variable domain, with the rest looked up from reference TRBV28 and TRBJ2-5, is DVKVTQSSRYLVKRTGEKVFLECVQDMDHENMFWYRQDPGLGLRLIYFSYDVKMKEKGDIPEGYSVSREKKERFSLILESASTNQTSMYLCASSSPGTGLQETQYFGPGTRLLVL.

The chain joins TRBV6-6 to TRBJ2-3; a possible D gene is TRBD2 (6 bases). The V gene lost 6 bases and the J gene lost 5 bases, with 9 bases spanning the gap. Germline assignment: CDR1 MNHNY and CDR2 SVGAGI (reference sequence). The CDR3 contains 12 residues. The CDR3 nucleotides read TGTGCCAGCAGGCGGGAAGGAGATACGCAGTATTTT. This codes for CASRREGDTQYF.

This clonotype was seen only a few times. The chain employs TRBV10-2 and TRBJ2-3; TRBD2 matches 7 bases. This CDR3 region has 15 residues. V lost 6 bases to trimming and J lost 6 bases; unmatched junction nucleotides: 12. The germline V gene encodes CDR1 WSHSY and CDR2 SAAADI. The CDR3 DNA sequence: TGCGCCAGCAGCGCCTTCGGGAGGCCGGGGGATACGCAGTATTTT. Its protein product is CASSAFGRPGDTQYF.

This clonotype was observed a handful of times. The chain carries TRBV12-3 or TRBV12-4 and TRBJ2-5; 10 nucleotides match TRBD2. V lost 4 bases and J lost 1; bases outside the gene matches: 0. The CDR3 consists of 14 residues. The DNA of the CDR3 is TGTGCCAGCAGTTCTAGCGGGGGCCAAGAGACCCAGTACTTC. Residues: CASSSSGGQETQYF.

This chain connects TRBV12-1 to TRBJ2-2. TRBV12-1 is assigned pseudogene status. The CDR3 length is 17 residues. The CDR3 loop is CASSFAHSDAWPGELFF. The CDR3 DNA reads as TGTGCCAGCAGCTTTGCACATTCGGACGCTTGGCCCGGGGAGCTGTTTTTT.

In this sample, this clonotype turned up a few times. The chain couples TRBV20-1 to TRBJ2-3; 7 nucleotides match TRBD2. Unmatched junction bases numbered 13, after V lost 4 bases and J lost 6 bases. CDR1 and CDR2 from the germline V gene are DFQATT and SNEGSKA (reference sequence). The CDR3 runs to 15 residues. This CDR3 reads CSAKTSGGGEDTQYF. CDR3 in DNA: TGCAGTGCTAAAACCTCGGGGGGTGGAGAGGATACGCAGTATTTT.

The rearrangement joins TRBV3-1 to TRBJ1-5; D call uncertain. The CDR3 extends over 14 amino acids. The germline V and J ends were trimmed by 1 base and 7 bases, with 11 bases remaining between them. Germline CDR1 LGHDT, CDR2 YNNKEL (reference sequence). The CDR3 sequence: CASSQGGKGQPQHF. DNA for the CDR3: TGTGCCAGCAGCCAAGGTGGAAAAGGACAGCCCCAGCATTTT. Combining the CDR3 with reference TRBV3-1 and TRBJ1-5 gives the whole variable domain DTAVSQTPKYLVTQMGNDKSIKCEQNLGHDTMYWYKQDSKKFLKIMFSYNNKELIINETVPNRFSPKSPDKAHLNLHINSLELGDSAVYFCASSQGGKGQPQHFGDGTRLSIL.

This clonotype was counted only a few times. The chain carries TRBV7-2 and TRBJ2-2, with 7 positions matching TRBD2. The germline CDR1 and CDR2 sequences are SGHTA and FQGNSA. The CDR3 loop spans 14 amino acids. The junction had 7 bases not matched to a gene; V was cut back by 6 bases and J by 6 bases. DNA of the CDR3: TGTGCCAGCAGATCTTCTACTAGCGCCGGGGAGCTGTTTTTT. The encoded protein is CASRSSTSAGELFF. Together with reference TRBV7-2 and TRBJ2-2, the CDR3 gives the full variable domain: GAGVSQSPSNKVTEKGKDVELRCDPISGHTALYWYRQSLGQGLEFLIYFQGNSAPDKSGLPSDRFSAERTGGSVSTLTIQRTQQEDSAVYLCASRSSTSAGELFFGEGSRLTVL.

J is TRBJ1-6 and V is TRBV10-3; no clear D gene. Germline CDR1 and CDR2: ENHRY and SYGVKD. The length of the CDR3 is 14 residues. Trimming removed 0 bases from V and 9 bases from J, with 9 bases in between. The CDR3: CAISESGLSSPLHF. The CDR3 nucleotides read TGTGCCATCAGTGAGTCGGGCCTTTCTTCACCCCTCCACTTT.

This rearrangement joins TRBV5-1 to TRBJ2-7; 8 nucleotides line up with TRBD2. The CDR3 consists of 14 residues. V was clipped by 5 bases and J by 2 bases; unmatched bases: 6. Germline V CDR1 and CDR2: SGHRS, YFSETQ. The CDR3 DNA reads TGCGCCAGCAGTACCGGGACTAGTCCCTACGAGCAGTACTTC. It specifies CASSTGTSPYEQYF.

The chain couples TRBV14 to TRBJ1-1; no clear D. V was cut by 0 bases and J by 1 base, with 3 bases left in between. CDR3 length: 13 amino acids. Looked up from germline, CDR1 is SGHDN and CDR2 is FVKESK. The CDR3 bases are TGTGCCAGCAGCCAAGACCGGAACACTGAAGCTTTCTTT. Translated, it gives CASSQDRNTEAFF.

This clonotype was seen a few times. V gene TRBV5-1 combines with J gene TRBJ2-1; a possible D gene is TRBD2 (6 bases). With 0 bases removed from V and 6 bases from J, the gap between germline ends came to 10 bases. The CDR3 covers 14 residues. Germline lookup yields CDR1 SGHRS and CDR2 YFSETQ. The CDR3 sequence: CASSLVGGLNEQFF. In DNA form, the CDR3 reads TGCGCCAGCAGCTTGGTGGGGGGTCTCAATGAGCAGTTCTTC.

This clonotype was counted between two and nine times. This chain connects TRBV3-1 to TRBJ1-2; no reliable D call. This CDR3 has 14 amino acids. Germline V gene lookup returns CDR1 LGHDT and CDR2 YNNKEL (reference sequence). V lost 6 bases and J lost 1, with 12 bases in between. CDR3 nucleotides: TGTGCCAGCAGACAGCTCCGTGGTAACTATGGCTACACCTTC. Its protein product is CASRQLRGNYGYTF.

In this sample, this clonotype turned up many times. The chain recombines TRBV12-3 or TRBV12-4 with TRBJ1-1; 9 bases line up with TRBD1. The CDR3 runs 16 residues. V shed 7 bases and J 1 base; nucleotides not matched to a gene: 10. The CDR3 reads CASTDPGQGRNTEAFF. As DNA, the CDR3 is TGTGCCAGCACCGACCCGGGACAGGGTAGGAACACTGAAGCTTTCTTT.

The CDR3 DNA follows: TGTGCCAGCAGCTTAAACGGGGTTAACACTGAAGCTTTCTTT. This encodes CASSLNGVNTEAFF. The chain is built from TRBV7-9 and TRBJ1-1; D gene unclear. The germline V gene has CDR1 SEHNR and CDR2 FQNEAQ (reference sequence). Trimming removed 2 bases at V and 2 bases at J, with 9 bases between. The CDR3 extends over 14 amino acids. The full variable domain, completed using reference TRBV7-9 and TRBJ1-1, is DTGVSQNPRHKITKRGQNVTFRCDPISEHNRLYWYRQTLGQGPEFLTYFQNEAQLEKSRLLSDRFSAERPKGSFSTLEIQRTEQGDSAMYLCASSLNGVNTEAFFGQGTRLTVV.

The chain recombines TRBV11-3 with TRBJ1-6; perhaps TRBD1 as D (5 bases). The CDR3 has 15 residues. The V and J ends lost 6 bases and 0 bases respectively, with 9 bases between them. Germline CDR1 reads SGHNT; CDR2 reads YENEEA. The DNA for the CDR3 is TGTGCCAGCAGATCCGACAGCTCCTATAATTCACCCCTCCACTTT. It is translated as CASRSDSSYNSPLHF.